The sequence of this TCR beta chain was determined in a study of cytomegalovirus exposure and HLA in healthy donors. General study points: In vitro assays verified that a few CMV-associated chains recognized CMV antigens specifically.

As to this clone: Its antigen is not known.

Germline CDR1 reads WSHSY; CDR2 reads SAAADI. Germline trimming cut 0 bases from V and 5 bases from J; bases unmatched to any gene: 6. CDR3 length equals 18 residues. Assay: immunoSEQ multiplex PCR; the TCRdb copy retains only in-frame clones and omits some. Of 130,000 or so clones listed, approximately 89% were seen once; the top ten hold around 3.1%. The sequenced material came from PBMCs. The V call is TRBV10-2, the J call TRBJ2-5, with 16 bases matching TRBD2. The clonotype was recovered from a man between 25 and 39 years old in good health and CMV-seronegative. CDR3 amino acids: CASSESSGLAGGTETQYF. The CDR3 DNA reads TGCGCCAGCAGTGAGTCCTCGGGACTAGCGGGGGGGACCGAGACCCAGTACTTC.